This T cell receptor beta chain is drawn from a study of T cells after yellow fever vaccination. Background on the study: Where fractions had low cell numbers, libraries were prepared from them with the SMART-Seq v4 Ultra Low Input RNA kit. Study results and caveats: CD4 and CD8 compartments shared a small share of clonotypes, likely from convergent recombination. In post-booster samples, most primary-vaccination clones reappeared (around 95% CD4, approximately 91% CD8).

Deletions cut 5 bases from V and 4 bases from J, with 23 bases between. The CDR3 runs to 17 residues. The germline CDR1 and CDR2 sequences are LNHDA and SQIVND (reference sequence). A universal primer site and UMIs were added as TCR cDNA was made by 5'RACE template switching. TCRdb re-derived calls from the 5' RACE reads in MiXCR, one entry per CDR3 protein. The sample contains about 130,000 distinct CDR3 sequences, about 6.2% of which appear only once. This clonotype was observed many times. Its antigen is unidentified. The chain joins TRBV19 to TRBJ1-2; the D is unclear. The sequenced sample was CD4+ T cells sorted from PBMCs, obtained 10 days after the yellow fever booster vaccination. This sequence was found in a man under 40 who received the YFV17D yellow fever vaccine. The CDR3 DNA is TGTGCCAGTAGTCCTGTCGTTTTAGGGCAAAGAGGCTATGGCTACACCTTC. Protein sequence: CASSPVVLGQRGYGYTF. Combining the CDR3 with reference TRBV19 and TRBJ1-2 gives the whole variable domain DGGITQSPKYLFRKEGQNVTLSCEQNLNHDAMYWYRQDPGQGLRLIYYSQIVNDFQKGDIAEGYSVSREKKESFPLTVTSAQKNPTAFYLCASSPVVLGQRGYGYTFGSGTRLTVV.